What follows are 29 T cell receptor beta chains derived from one specimen sequenced in a study of blood T cells in healthy people across ages. Sample-barcoded 5' priming and a J-beta primer mix drove a second PCR of about 6 to 12 cycles. TCRdb called the 5' RACE reads again in MiXCR, with one record for every CDR3 protein. The sample carries 500,000 to 600,000 distinct CDR3 sequences, 25% to 30% recorded once. The sequencing input was blood. These receptors were obtained from a woman aged 70-85 years in good health.

The chain is built from TRBV29-1 and TRBJ2-5; D is possibly TRBD2 (6 bases). V lost 8 bases and J lost 5, with 15 bases in between. Germline V gives CDR1 SQVTM, CDR2 ANQGSEA. The CDR3 has 12 amino acids. CDR3 nucleotides: TGCAGCTTTATGGGACTCTGGGAGACCCAGTACTTC. Translating gives CSFMGLWETQYF. Full variable domain (missing parts from reference TRBV29-1 and TRBJ2-5): SAVISQKPSRDICQRGTSLTIQCQVDSQVTMMFWYRQQPGQSLTLIATANQGSEATYESGFVIDKFPISRPNLTFSTLTVSNMSPEDSSIYLCSFMGLWETQYFGPGTRLLVL.

The V and J genes are TRBV6-5 and TRBJ1-1, with a tentative D call TRBD1 (5 bases). The CDR3 covers 14 residues. Germline values: CDR1 MNHEY, CDR2 SVGAGI. V was clipped by 2 bases and J by 3 bases, with 10 bases between them. The CDR3 is CASSYGGRYTEAFF. For the CDR3, the DNA is TGTGCCAGCAGTTACGGGGGACGGTACACTGAAGCTTTCTTT.

This clonotype was counted between two and nine times. The V gene is TRBV5-4, the J gene TRBJ1-4; D possibly corresponds to TRBD1 (6 bases). Germline V gene data show CDR1 as SGHNT and CDR2 as YYREEE (reference sequence). The V end was cut by 1 base, the J end by 6 bases, with 13 bases between. The length of the CDR3 is 15 residues. CDR3 loop: CASSLSWGPDEKLFF. CDR3 coding DNA: TGTGCCAGCAGCTTGTCTTGGGGGCCAGATGAAAAACTGTTTTTT.

V and J are TRBV6-6 and TRBJ2-1; D may be TRBD1 or TRBD2 (5 bases each). The germline V and J ends were trimmed by 2 bases and 6 bases, with 14 bases remaining between them. The germline gives CDR1 MNHNY, CDR2 SVGAGI (reference sequence). The CDR3 is 15 residues long. The chain's CDR3 is CASSYEGTSTNEQFF. As DNA, the CDR3 is TGTGCCAGCAGTTACGAAGGGACCTCTACCAATGAGCAGTTCTTC.

This clonotype came up many times. V and J are TRBV7-6 and TRBJ2-2; D tentatively fits TRBD1 or TRBD2 (6 bases each). Trimming stripped 1 base from V and 5 bases from J, with 11 bases between. This CDR3 contains 15 residues. From germline, CDR1 is SGHVS and CDR2 FNYEAQ. CDR3 region: CASSLEGGRTGELFF. The CDR3 DNA follows: TGTGCCAGCAGCTTAGAAGGGGGGCGGACCGGGGAGCTGTTTTTT.

Only a few counts were recorded for this clonotype. One junction end does not reproduce the germline sequence, and a read error may be involved. This chain uses TRBV7-2 with TRBJ2-5; D gene uncertain. There are 11 residues in the CDR3. Germline V gene sequence: CDR1 SGHTA, CDR2 FQGNSA. The CDR3 DNA sequence: TGTGCCAGCAGCTTTCGCGAGACCCGGTACTTC. The encoded protein is CASSFRETRYF. The whole variable domain, filled in from reference TRBV7-2 and TRBJ2-5, reads GAGVSQSPSNKVTEKGKDVELRCDPISGHTALYWYRQSLGQGLEFLIYFQGNSAPDKSGLPSDRFSAERTGGSVSTLTIQRTQQEDSAVYLCASSFRETRYFGPGTRLLVL.

The chain is built from TRBV29-1 and TRBJ2-5, with a possible D match to TRBD1 (5 bases). The end of the DNA fits TRBJ2-7 better, so the J call may be wrong. Germline values: CDR1 SQVTM, CDR2 ANQGSEA. This CDR3 comprises 12 residues. CDR3 amino acids: CSVESGSYEQYF. As DNA, the CDR3 is TGCAGCGTTGAATCAGGGTCCTACGAGCAGTACTTC.

This clonotype was seen a handful of times. This chain uses TRBV6-5 with TRBJ1-2; D unresolved. V was shortened by 0 bases and J by 1 base, with 9 bases between the two germline ends. Germline V lookup: CDR1 MNHEY, CDR2 SVGAGI. There are 15 residues in the CDR3. CDR3 sequence reads: CASSYSIVSNYGYTF. The DNA for the CDR3 is TGTGCCAGCAGTTACTCGATAGTCAGTAACTATGGCTACACCTTC.

J is TRBJ2-5 and V is TRBV5-6; 7 bases are shared with TRBD2. Judging by the DNA end, TRBJ2-1 fits better; the J call may be wrong. CDR3 length: 15 amino acids. Germline V gene lookup returns CDR1 SGHDT and CDR2 YYEEEE. As DNA, the CDR3 is TGTGCCAGCAGCTTGGTCAGCGGGGAGGCGAATGAGCAGTTCTTC. Amino acids: CASSLVSGEANEQFF.

This clonotype was observed a handful of times. The chain employs TRBV10-3 and TRBJ2-4; D could derive from TRBD1 or TRBD2 (5 bases each). The CDR3 runs 14 residues. Germline loops: CDR1 ENHRY, CDR2 SYGVKD. The V end was cut by 2 bases, the J end by 0 bases, with 5 bases between. The CDR3, as DNA: TGTGCCATCAGTGAGGGGGGAGCCAAAAACATTCAGTACTTC. Amino acids: CAISEGGAKNIQYF.

The J gene is TRBJ2-5, the V gene TRBV18; perhaps TRBD1 as D (5 bases). Germline values: CDR1 KGHSH, CDR2 LQKENI. The CDR3 contains 14 residues. Trimming removed 3 bases at V and 11 bases at J, with 19 bases between. The CDR3 loop is CASSPGTGSYKQYF. The DNA of the CDR3 is TGTGCCAGCTCACCCGGAACAGGTTCCTACAAGCAGTACTTC.

This clonotype was recorded a few times. The CDR3 DNA reads as TGCGCCAGCAGCTCCCGGGGTAGCGGAAACAAGCTGGAGGCAGATACGCAGTATTTT. This encodes CASSSRGSGNKLEADTQYF. This sequence joins TRBV5-1 and TRBJ2-3, with D tentatively TRBD2 (6 bases). The germline V gene encodes CDR1 SGHRS and CDR2 YFSETQ. This CDR3 is 19 amino acids long. The ends were cut back, 3 bases at V and 4 bases at J, with 27 bases in the middle.

In its sample, this clonotype was seen many times. V is TRBV5-1 and J is TRBJ1-4, with 9 bases identical to TRBD1. The CDR3 consists of 14 residues. With 4 bases clipped from V and 8 bases from J, the junction kept 6 bases outside the gene matches. The germline CDR1 and CDR2 sequences are SGHRS and YFSETQ. The CDR3 DNA reads as TGCGCCAGCAGCCTCGGACAGGGGATGGAAAAACTGTTTTTT. Amino acid sequence: CASSLGQGMEKLFF.

The sample holds a few counts of this clonotype. The chain combines TRBV7-3 with TRBJ1-2; TRBD1 matches 10 bases. CDR3 size: 13 residues. Trimming took 5 bases from V and 8 from J; bases not matched to a gene: 5. Germline CDR1 reads SGHTA; CDR2 reads FQGTGA. The CDR3, as DNA: TGTGCCAGCAGCAAGTCGACAGGGGGCGGCTACACCTTC. It is translated as CASSKSTGGGYTF.

The genes are TRBV7-2 and TRBJ2-2; D is undetermined. The CDR3 spans 14 residues. Trimming took off 1 base at V and 5 bases at J, with 8 bases between the two ends. In germline, CDR1 is SGHTA, CDR2 FQGNSA. This CDR3 is CASSLGVLTGELFF. As DNA, the CDR3 is TGTGCCAGCAGCTTAGGAGTACTTACCGGGGAGCTGTTTTTT.

The V and J genes are TRBV13 and TRBJ2-3; D is unresolved. In germline, CDR1 is PRHDT, CDR2 FYEKMQ (reference sequence). There are 12 residues in the CDR3. Trimming pared 5 bases from V and 5 bases from J, leaving 8 bases between. The CDR3 here is CASSPSQDTQYF. The DNA for the CDR3 is TGTGCCAGCAGCCCCTCGCAAGATACGCAGTATTTT.

V is TRBV6-5 and J is TRBJ1-1; no firm D call. Germline loops: CDR1 MNHEY, CDR2 SVGAGI. This CDR3 has 13 amino acids. V dropped 6 bases and J dropped 5 bases, with 13 bases sitting between them. CDR3 amino acids: CASSAPEVTEAFF. Written as DNA, the CDR3 is TGTGCCAGCAGCGCCCCGGAGGTGACTGAAGCTTTCTTT.

The chain employs TRBV20-1 and TRBJ1-1, with D perhaps TRBD1 (6 bases). V shed 6 bases and J shed 3 bases, with 14 bases lying between them. The CDR3 loop spans 13 amino acids. Germline loops: CDR1 DFQATT, CDR2 SNEGSKA (reference sequence). The CDR3 is CSARGRRDTEAFF. The CDR3 region has the DNA TGCAGTGCCAGGGGAAGACGGGACACTGAAGCTTTCTTT.

The V gene is TRBV3-1, the J gene TRBJ1-2, with TRBD1 matching over 7 bases. The CDR3 spans 15 residues. V gave up 1 base and J gave up 6 bases; unmatched junction bases: 8. Germline-derived CDR1 and CDR2 are LGHDT and YNNKEL (reference sequence). Here the CDR3 reads CASSQVGRGSHGYTF. CDR3 sequence (DNA): TGTGCCAGCAGCCAAGTAGGCAGGGGGTCGCATGGCTACACCTTC.

The chain is built from TRBV7-2 and TRBJ1-5; TRBD1 matches 7 bases. This CDR3 spans 13 amino acids. Looked up from germline, CDR1 is SGHTA and CDR2 is FQGNSA. The ends lost 5 bases at V and 3 bases at J; junction bases unmatched: 1. In DNA form, the CDR3 reads TGTGCCAGCAGCGGACAGGTCAATCAGCCCCAGCATTTT. Amino acids: CASSGQVNQPQHF.

This sequence joins TRBV7-2 and TRBJ1-2; TRBD1 agrees at 7 bases. The CDR3 extends over 14 amino acids. Germline lookup yields CDR1 SGHTA and CDR2 FQGNSA. After removal of 3 bases from V and 4 bases from J, the junction contained 5 bases not matched to a gene. CDR3 bases: TGTGCCAGCAGCTTTGGGGGACAGATCTATGGCTACACCTTC. Translated, it gives CASSFGGQIYGYTF.

This clonotype showed up just a few times. The genes are TRBV7-2 and TRBJ2-7; D is unclear. The CDR3 sequence is 13 residues long. Germline loops: CDR1 SGHTA, CDR2 FQGNSA. V lost 1 base, J lost 3 bases, and 7 bases lay in between. The CDR3 spells CASSLGWVYEQYF. The CDR3 DNA is TGTGCCAGCAGCTTAGGTTGGGTCTACGAGCAGTACTTC.

This rearrangement joins TRBV7-2 to TRBJ1-2; D gene ambiguous. V lost 1 base to trimming and J lost 8 bases, with 20 bases between them. The germline V gene has CDR1 SGHTA and CDR2 FQGNSA. This CDR3 has 16 amino acids. DNA for the CDR3: TGTGCCAGCAGCTTAGGGGTGAGGGTACAACGTGACGGCTACACCTTC. Amino acids: CASSLGVRVQRDGYTF.

The chain links TRBV2 to TRBJ1-1; 7 nucleotides agree with TRBD1. The CDR3 loop spans 15 amino acids. The V gene end was trimmed by 5 bases and the J gene end by 1 base; junction bases not matched to a gene: 7. Germline-derived CDR1 and CDR2 are SNHLY and FYNNEI. CDR3 sequence (DNA): TGTGCCAGCAGTCCGTACAGGGGTTCGAACACTGAAGCTTTCTTT. It codes for CASSPYRGSNTEAFF.

CDR3 DNA sequence: TGCAGCGCTAGTACAGGGGAGGGCTATGGCTACACCTTC. Its protein is CSASTGEGYGYTF. The V gene is TRBV29-1, the J gene TRBJ1-2; TRBD1 aligns across 7 bases. Per the germline V gene, CDR1 is SQVTM and CDR2 is ANQGSEA. CDR3 length equals 13 residues. The junction had 9 bases not matched to a gene; V was cut back by 7 bases and J by 4 bases.

The chain couples TRBV6-5 to TRBJ2-5, with D perhaps assigned TRBD1 or TRBD2 (5 bases each). V was trimmed by 0 bases and J by 4 bases, leaving 12 bases between them. CDR3 length equals 15 residues. Looked up from germline, CDR1 is MNHEY and CDR2 is SVGAGI. This chain's CDR3 is CASSYSRGGGETQYF. The CDR3 coding sequence is TGTGCCAGCAGTTACTCGAGGGGTGGTGGAGAGACCCAGTACTTC.

This clonotype has a handful of counts. The gene calls are TRBV29-1 and TRBJ1-2; 7 nucleotides agree with TRBD1. The CDR3 has 12 residues. V trimming: 4 bases; J trimming: 6 bases; junction bases outside the gene matches: 5. Germline-derived CDR1 and CDR2 are SQVTM and ANQGSEA. In DNA form, the CDR3 reads TGCAGCGTTGGTTCAGGGGGGAATGGCTACACCTTC. It yields the protein CSVGSGGNGYTF.

This clonotype was seen a handful of times. The V call is TRBV21-1, the J call TRBJ2-5. TRBV21-1 is a pseudogene. CDR3 size: 14 residues. The CDR3 is CASSKEPSGETQYF. The CDR3 DNA follows: TGTGCCAGCAGCAAGGAGCCATCTGGGGAGACCCAGTACTTC.

The genes are TRBV23-1 and TRBJ1-5, with no clear D. TRBV23-1 is an ORF, with its function uncertain. This CDR3 is 13 amino acids long. Trimming left V 7 bases short and J 4 bases short, with 11 bases between. CDR3: CASTRRGNQPQHF. CDR3 nucleotide sequence: TGCGCCAGCACTCGCAGAGGTAATCAGCCCCAGCATTTT.